This TCR beta chain was identified during a study of blood T cell repertoires in COVID-19. In the study overall: Acute and convalescent COVID-19 specimens originated in the United States, Italy and Spain. T cells, B-cell-depleted T cells, or PBMCs supplied cDNA or gDNA.

There are 14 residues in the CDR3. CDR1 is LGHNA and CDR2 is YSLEER in the germline V gene. V lost 3 bases, J lost 1 base, and 1 base stayed unmatched. This clone was detected only once. Per the study methods: It was from reference gene primer amplification that nucleated cell counts were estimated. The method was immunoSEQ multiplex PCR; TCRdb's version includes in-frame clones alone and lacks a portion of them. The V and J calls and clone size were taken over from that table, and D and trimming were inferred from the DNA. The sample has tens of thousands of clones, approximately 89% seen once. The rearrangement joins TRBV4-3 to TRBJ1-1; TRBD1 matches at 8 bases. The receptor's source is a man aged 45-60 years with acute or convalescent COVID-19. The source material was peripheral blood. The CDR3 DNA is TGCGCCAGCAGCCAGGGACAGGAGAACACTGAAGCTTTCTTT. Amino acids: CASSQGQENTEAFF.